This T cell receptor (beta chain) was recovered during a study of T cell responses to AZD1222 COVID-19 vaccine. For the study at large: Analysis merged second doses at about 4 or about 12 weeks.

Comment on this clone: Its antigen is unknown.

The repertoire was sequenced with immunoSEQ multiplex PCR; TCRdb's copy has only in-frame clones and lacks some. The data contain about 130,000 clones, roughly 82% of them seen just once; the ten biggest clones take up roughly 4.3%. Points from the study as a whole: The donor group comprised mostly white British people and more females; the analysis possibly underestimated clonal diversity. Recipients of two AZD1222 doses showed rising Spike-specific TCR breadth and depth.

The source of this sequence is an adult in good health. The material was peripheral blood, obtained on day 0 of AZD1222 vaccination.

CDR3 nucleotides: TGCGCCAGCAGCCCCGGGATTAACTATGGCTACACCTTC. It encodes CASSPGINYGYTF. The J gene is TRBJ1-2, the V gene TRBV5-1; no clear D gene. CDR1 is SGHRS, CDR2 YFSETQ, per germline. The ends were cut back, 4 bases at V and 1 base at J, with 8 bases in the middle. CDR3 length equals 13 residues.